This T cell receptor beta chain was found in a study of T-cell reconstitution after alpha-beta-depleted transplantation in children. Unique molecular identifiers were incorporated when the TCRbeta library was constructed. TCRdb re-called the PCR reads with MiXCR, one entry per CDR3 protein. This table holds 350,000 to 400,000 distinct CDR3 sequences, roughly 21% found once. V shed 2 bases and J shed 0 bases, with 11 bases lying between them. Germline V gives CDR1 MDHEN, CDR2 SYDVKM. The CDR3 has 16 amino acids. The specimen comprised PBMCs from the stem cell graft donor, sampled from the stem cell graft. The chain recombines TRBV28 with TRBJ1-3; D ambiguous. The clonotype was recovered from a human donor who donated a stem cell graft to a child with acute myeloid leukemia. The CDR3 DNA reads TGTGCCAGCAGTTTACATGCCGCAGCCTCTGGAAACACCATATATTTT. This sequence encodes CASSLHAAASGNTIYF.